The rows below give T cell receptor beta chains drawn from one sample of a study of T cell responses to AZD1222 COVID-19 vaccine. Profiled with immunoSEQ multiplex PCR; TCRdb holds only in-frame clones, not every one. Of about 88,000 clones detected, about 89% appear once; the ten largest clones hold 4.5% to 5%. The sequenced sample was peripheral blood, obtained 28 days after the second AZD1222 dose. These TCRs come from an adult who received the AZD1222 COVID-19 vaccine. The CDR3 runs from the conserved cysteine through the conserved F or W. Each record gives: V gene, J gene, clone size, D gene, CDR3 protein, CDR3 DNA. The D gene is left open where the match is weak. The size entry is marked missing in some rows and otherwise reads once, few, many or a size class.

TRBV11-2	TRBJ2-1	.	TRBD2	CASGLAGGQNEQFF	TGTGCCAGCGGACTAGCGGGGGGGCAGAATGAGCAGTTCTTC
TRBV19	TRBJ1-2	.	TRBD1	CASSSQGAYYGYTF	TGTGCCAGTAGTTCCCAGGGGGCTTACTATGGCTACACCTTC
TRBV30	TRBJ1-3	.	.	CAWKDTNSGNTIYF	TGTGCCTGGAAGGACACCAACTCTGGAAACACCATATATTTT
TRBV2	TRBJ1-6	.	TRBD1	CASSVGGGGYNSPLHF	TGTGCCAGCAGTGTAGGAGGGGGCGGATATAATTCACCCCTCCACTTT
TRBV14	TRBJ1-2	.	.	CASSQLRDTLYGYTF	TGTGCCAGCAGCCAACTCCGGGACACCCTCTATGGCTACACCTTC
TRBV27	TRBJ1-2	.	.	CASSLFGWGSYGYTF	TGTGCCAGCAGTTTATTCGGGTGGGGGTCCTATGGCTACACCTTC
TRBV3-1/TRBV3-2	TRBJ2-2	once	.	CASSQAENTGELFF	TGTGCCAGCAGCCAGGCGGAAAACACCGGGGAGCTGTTTTTT
TRBV5-1	TRBJ1-1	.	TRBD1	CASSAPTGVDTEAFF	TGCGCCAGCAGCGCCCCGACAGGGGTAGACACTGAAGCTTTCTTT
TRBV28	TRBJ1-1	.	.	CASSLTEGPEAFF	TGTGCCAGCAGTTTAACAGAGGGCCCTGAAGCTTTCTTT
TRBV3-1/TRBV3-2	TRBJ1-1	.	TRBD1	CASSQEQGQGGTEAFF	TGTGCCAGCAGCCAAGAGCAGGGACAGGGAGGAACTGAAGCTTTCTTT
TRBV15	TRBJ2-2	.	.	CATSREWLNTGELFF	TGTGCCACCAGCAGAGAGTGGCTAAACACCGGGGAGCTGTTTTTT
TRBV7-9	TRBJ2-5	.	.	CASNRPGARQETQYF	TGTGCCAGCAACCGTCCGGGAGCGCGGCAAGAGACCCAGTACTTC
TRBV30	TRBJ1-1	.	.	CAWSRDHGTEAFF	TGTGCCTGGAGCAGGGATCATGGCACTGAAGCTTTCTTT
TRBV10-3	TRBJ1-2	.	.	CAISSQGKGGYTF	TGTGCCATCAGTAGCCAGGGGAAGGGTGGCTACACCTTC
TRBV6-1	TRBJ1-2	.	.	CASSELGHYGYTF	TGTGCCAGCAGTGAACTCGGTCACTATGGCTACACCTTC
TRBV4-2	TRBJ2-6	.	.	CASSQGGQGSSGANVLTF	TGTGCCAGCAGCCAAGGCGGGCAGGGCAGCTCTGGGGCCAACGTCCTGACTTTC
TRBV3-1/TRBV3-2	TRBJ2-7	few	TRBD2	CASSQAAGSSYEQYF	TGTGCCAGCAGCCAAGCAGCGGGAAGCTCCTACGAGCAGTACTTC
TRBV3-1/TRBV3-2	TRBJ2-5	.	TRBD2	CASSQDSKRGQETQYF	TGTGCCAGCAGCCAAGATTCGAAGCGGGGACAAGAGACCCAGTACTTC
TRBV6-5	TRBJ1-6	.	.	CASSYSSPINSPLHF	TGTGCCAGCAGTTACTCATCCCCGATAAATTCACCCCTCCACTTT
TRBV19	TRBJ2-5	.	TRBD2	CASTGLAGPQYF	TGTGCCAGTACGGGACTAGCGGGGCCCCAGTACTTC
TRBV2	TRBJ2-5	once	TRBD1	CATRTGTYQETQYF	TGTGCCACAAGGACAGGGACCTACCAAGAGACCCAGTACTTC
TRBV11-2	TRBJ2-5	once	.	CASSLGRGAAQETQYF	TGTGCCAGCAGCTTAGGCCGAGGGGCAGCCCAAGAGACCCAGTACTTC
TRBV12-3/TRBV12-4	TRBJ2-7	few	.	CASSLVRGLEQYF	TGTGCCAGCAGTTTAGTACGAGGGCTCGAGCAGTACTTC
TRBV4-1	TRBJ1-4	.	.	CASSQEGYRGNEKLFF	TGCGCCAGCAGCCAAGAGGGTTACAGAGGTAATGAAAAACTGTTTTTT
TRBV10-3	TRBJ1-2	.	.	CAIAALTNYGYTF	TGTGCCATCGCAGCACTTACTAACTATGGCTACACCTTC
TRBV18	TRBJ1-3	.	.	CASSSRTGNTIYF	TGTGCCAGCTCATCGAGGACTGGAAACACCATATATTTT
TRBV10-2	TRBJ1-1	.	.	CARRAAMNTEAFF	TGCGCCAGGAGGGCAGCGATGAACACTGAAGCTTTCTTT
TRBV2	TRBJ2-5	.	TRBD1	CASSVGQGRETQYF	TGTGCCAGCAGTGTGGGACAGGGTCGAGAGACCCAGTACTTC
TRBV5-1	TRBJ2-3	.	.	CASSLDRGRTDTQYF	TGCGCCAGCAGCTTGGATCGGGGGCGCACAGATACGCAGTATTTT
TRBV2	TRBJ2-1	.	.	CASSEGPEVGGNEQFF	TGTGCCAGCAGTGAAGGCCCAGAGGTGGGGGGAAATGAGCAGTTCTTC
TRBV7-2	TRBJ2-1	.	.	CASSVDLYNEQFF	TGTGCCAGCAGTGTCGACCTCTACAATGAGCAGTTCTTC
TRBV4-2	TRBJ1-1	.	TRBD1	CASSPEQGLMNTEAFF	TGTGCCAGCAGCCCCGAACAGGGGCTGATGAACACTGAAGCTTTCTTT
TRBV18	TRBJ2-7	.	.	CASAGTGVDEQYF	TGTGCCAGCGCGGGGACCGGGGTCGACGAGCAGTACTTC
TRBV7-2	TRBJ2-5	.	.	CASSPDRTRGTQYF	TGTGCCAGCAGCCCCGACCGAACAAGAGGGACCCAGTACTTC
TRBV9	TRBJ1-2	.	TRBD1	CASSAWDRGGYTF	TGTGCCAGCAGCGCCTGGGACAGGGGCGGCTACACCTTC
TRBV6-1	TRBJ2-7	.	TRBD2	CASSEGTSRDEQYF	TGTGCCAGCAGCGAAGGGACTAGCCGCGACGAGCAGTACTTC
TRBV7-7	TRBJ2-1	.	.	CASSLSTGKYNEQFF	TGTGCCAGCAGCTTATCTACAGGGAAGTACAATGAGCAGTTCTTC
TRBV3-1/TRBV3-2	TRBJ1-2	.	.	CASSPGDRDYGYTF	TGTGCCAGCAGCCCCGGCGACCGTGACTATGGCTACACCTTC
TRBV5-6	TRBJ2-3	.	.	CASSLGIADTQYF	TGTGCCAGCAGCTTGGGGATAGCAGATACGCAGTATTTT
TRBV7-2	TRBJ2-5	.	TRBD2	CASSYSTSGAETQYF	TGTGCCAGCAGCTACTCGACTAGCGGGGCTGAGACCCAGTACTTC
TRBV7-9	TRBJ1-4	.	TRBD1	CASSVQTGREKLFF	TGTGCCAGCAGTGTGCAGACAGGGAGGGAAAAACTGTTTTTT
TRBV10-3	TRBJ2-7	.	TRBD1	CAISARITGVSGEQYF	TGTGCCATCAGTGCCCGGATAACAGGGGTCTCTGGCGAGCAGTACTTC
TRBV19	TRBJ2-6	.	.	CASSSPGRAGANVLTF	TGTGCCAGTAGTTCCCCCGGGAGAGCAGGGGCCAACGTCCTGACTTTC
TRBV5-4	TRBJ1-4	.	TRBD1	CASSPGQDNEKLFF	TGTGCCAGCAGCCCGGGACAGGATAATGAAAAACTGTTTTTT
TRBV11-2	TRBJ2-1	.	.	CASSPMDSTDEQFF	TGTGCCAGCAGTCCGATGGACAGTACTGATGAGCAGTTCTTC
TRBV5-1	TRBJ2-2	.	.	CASSTLAIANTGELFF	TGCGCCAGCAGCACCCTAGCGATTGCGAACACCGGGGAGCTGTTTTTT
TRBV5-1	TRBJ2-7	.	.	CASSLGGGQFGSYEQYF	TGCGCCAGCAGCTTGGGGGGCGGACAGTTTGGCTCCTACGAGCAGTACTTC
TRBV7-3	TRBJ2-1	.	TRBD2	CASSLTPTSFGSANEQFF	TGTGCCAGCAGCTTAACCCCGACTAGCTTCGGTTCGGCCAATGAGCAGTTCTTC
TRBV18	TRBJ1-4	few	.	CASSPPGPIGEKLFF	TGTGCCAGCTCACCACCGGGGCCGATTGGTGAAAAACTGTTTTTT
TRBV2	TRBJ2-7	.	.	CASEVDLQTYEQYF	TGTGCCAGCGAGGTGGACTTACAGACCTACGAGCAGTACTTC
TRBV2	TRBJ1-5	.	TRBD1	CASSVQGATQPQHF	TGTGCCAGCAGTGTTCAGGGGGCGACTCAGCCCCAGCATTTT
TRBV11-2	TRBJ1-2	.	.	CASSSGQTLGYGYTF	TGTGCCAGCAGCTCTGGACAGACCCTAGGCTATGGCTACACCTTC